These 14 T cell receptor beta chains share one sample of origin, sequenced in a study of blood T cell repertoires in COVID-19. Profiled with immunoSEQ multiplex PCR; TCRdb holds only in-frame clones, not every one. The top ten hold about 13% of the sample, which has nearly 60,000 clones, roughly 90% seen once. Sequenced input: peripheral blood. Receptors originate from a man in his fifties or sixties with active COVID-19.

The V gene is TRBV28, the J gene TRBJ2-2; D possibly corresponds to TRBD2 (5 bases). Trimming took off 5 bases at V and 4 bases at J, with 8 bases between the two ends. This CDR3 comprises 13 residues. Germline assignment: CDR1 MDHEN and CDR2 SYDVKM. CDR3 DNA sequence: TGTGCCAGCAGTCGTAGCGCCACCGGGGAGCTGTTTTTT. As protein: CASSRSATGELFF.

V gene TRBV7-9 combines with J gene TRBJ1-4, with a possible D match to TRBD1 (5 bases). V gave up 5 bases and J gave up 5 bases, with 24 bases separating them. The CDR3 contains 18 residues. Germline V gene lookup returns CDR1 SEHNR and CDR2 FQNEAQ (reference sequence). The CDR3 region is CASSPRGGPRGLNEKLFF. The CDR3 nucleotides read TGTGCCAGCAGCCCGCGGGGCGGGCCCCGGGGCCTAAATGAAAAACTGTTTTTT.

The rearrangement links TRBV11-3 to TRBJ2-1; tentatively, D is TRBD1 (5 bases). Germline CDR1 SGHNT, CDR2 YENEEA. This CDR3 has 14 residues. The ends were cut back, 3 bases at V and 4 bases at J, with 10 bases in the middle. The CDR3 reads CASSLQGTYNEQFF. CDR3 bases: TGTGCCAGCAGCTTGCAGGGTACATACAATGAGCAGTTCTTC.

This sequence joins TRBV15 and TRBJ2-5; possibly TRBD2 for D (5 bases). The CDR3 is 15 amino acids. Trimming left V 3 bases short and J 1 base short, with 12 bases between. Germline V gives CDR1 LNHNV, CDR2 YYDKDF (reference sequence). CDR3 residues: CATSREVTVQETQYF. CDR3 coding DNA: TGTGCCACCAGCAGGGAGGTTACAGTCCAAGAGACCCAGTACTTC.

This rearrangement joins TRBV23-1 to TRBJ1-5, with 7 bases aligning to TRBD1. TRBV23-1 is an ORF for which the function is uncertain. The CDR3 has 17 amino acids. V lost 6 bases and J lost 0; bases outside the gene matches: 11. CDR3 DNA sequence: TGCGCCAGCAGCCACGACGGGACAGATCATAGCAATCAGCCCCAGCATTTT. Protein: CASSHDGTDHSNQPQHF.

This clone was found once. V usage is TRBV3-1 (or the pseudogene TRBV3-2) and J usage is TRBJ1-3; D remains unclear. The ends were cut back, 0 bases at V and 9 bases at J, with 18 bases in the middle. Germline V gene data show CDR1 as LGHDT and CDR2 as YNNKEL (reference sequence). The CDR3 is 16 amino acids. The CDR3 sequence is CASSQDRLPSRVTIYF. DNA of the CDR3: TGTGCCAGCAGCCAAGATAGGCTGCCGTCGAGGGTCACCATATATTTT.

The chain recombines TRBV13 with TRBJ1-3; a weak D match, TRBD1 (5 bases). Per germline, CDR1 PRHDT and CDR2 FYEKMQ (reference sequence). This CDR3 spans 18 amino acids. With 8 bases removed from V and 1 base from J, the gap between germline ends came to 24 bases. For the CDR3, the DNA is TGTGCCAGCCCACTCCGGGGGAAATATCGGGCATCTGGAAACACCATATATTTT. It encodes CASPLRGKYRASGNTIYF.

The chain recombines TRBV9 with TRBJ2-7; D is perhaps TRBD2 (5 bases). Per germline, CDR1 SGDLS and CDR2 YYNGEE. The CDR3 length is 13 residues. Trimming cost V 0 bases and J 9 bases, with 13 bases left between them. Here the CDR3 reads CASSVDSTGSQYF. In DNA form, the CDR3 reads TGTGCCAGCAGCGTAGACTCGACGGGATCGCAGTACTTC.

This chain uses TRBV18 with TRBJ2-7, with D perhaps TRBD1 (5 bases). The CDR3 contains 15 residues. Germline CDR1 reads KGHSH; CDR2 reads LQKENI. With 6 bases removed from V and 6 bases from J, the gap between germline ends came to 21 bases. The chain's CDR3 is CASSSDSPSISEQYF. In DNA, the CDR3 is TGTGCCAGCTCGTCAGACAGCCCCTCGATCTCCGAGCAGTACTTC.

This clone has only one observation. The V gene is TRBV9, the J gene TRBJ2-5; 8 bases match TRBD1. The CDR3 is 14 amino acids. Trimming removed 0 bases from V and 4 bases from J; junction bases left unmatched: 2. The V gene's germline CDR1 is SGDLS and CDR2 YYNGEE. The CDR3 loop is CASSVGQGLETQYF. Here the CDR3 DNA reads TGTGCCAGCAGCGTAGGACAGGGGTTAGAGACCCAGTACTTC.

The chain uses TRBV12-5 and TRBJ2-2, with 9 bases that match TRBD1. Trimming removed 5 bases from V and 7 bases from J; junction bases left unmatched: 5. Germline V gene data show CDR1 as LGHNT and CDR2 as FRNRAP. CDR3 length: 14 residues. CDR3 sequence (DNA): TGTGCTAGTGGTAGAACAGGGGGCCACGGGGAGCTGTTTTTT. This encodes CASGRTGGHGELFF.

V usage is TRBV30 and J usage is TRBJ1-5; D perhaps matches TRBD1 (6 bases). Trimming stripped 5 bases from V and 3 bases from J, with 11 bases between. The CDR3 covers 13 residues. Germline values: CDR1 GTSNPN, CDR2 SVGIG (reference sequence). The CDR3 sequence is CAWGGQTNQPQHF. CDR3 nucleotide sequence: TGTGCCTGGGGAGGACAGACCAATCAGCCCCAGCATTTT.

This chain joins TRBV9 and TRBJ2-5; 15 bases line up with TRBD2. CDR3 size: 17 residues. The germline V gene encodes CDR1 SGDLS and CDR2 YYNGEE. The ends lost 3 bases at V and 2 bases at J; junction bases unmatched: 5. CDR3 sequence: CASSAGTSGGSQETQYF. The CDR3 nucleotides are TGTGCCAGCAGCGCCGGGACTAGCGGGGGGAGTCAAGAGACCCAGTACTTC.

This rearrangement joins TRBV15 to TRBJ1-1; possible D gene TRBD1, 6 bases. This CDR3 has 14 residues. V lost 0 bases and J 4 bases, leaving 9 bases between the germline ends. In germline, CDR1 is LNHNV, CDR2 YYDKDF (reference sequence). The CDR3 is CATSRDRGSTEAFF. CDR3 nucleotides: TGTGCCACCAGCAGAGATAGGGGGTCCACTGAAGCTTTCTTT.